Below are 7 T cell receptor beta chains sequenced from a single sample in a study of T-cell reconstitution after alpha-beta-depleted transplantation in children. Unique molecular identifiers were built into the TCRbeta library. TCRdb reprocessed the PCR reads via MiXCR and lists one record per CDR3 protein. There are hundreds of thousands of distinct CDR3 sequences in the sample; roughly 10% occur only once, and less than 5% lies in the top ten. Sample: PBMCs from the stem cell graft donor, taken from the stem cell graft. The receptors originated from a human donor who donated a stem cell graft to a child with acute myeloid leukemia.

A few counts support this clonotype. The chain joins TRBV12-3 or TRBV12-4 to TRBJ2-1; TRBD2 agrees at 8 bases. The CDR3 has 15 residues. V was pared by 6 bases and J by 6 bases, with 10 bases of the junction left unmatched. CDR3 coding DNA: TGTGCCAGCAGATCCCAAGGACTAGCTGCCAATGAGCAGTTCTTC. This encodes CASRSQGLAANEQFF.

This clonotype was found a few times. The CDR3 region has the DNA TGCAGTCCCGGTGCTAGCGGCTCTAGCACAGATACGCAGTATTTT. Translation gives CSPGASGSSTDTQYF. The chain carries TRBV20-1 and TRBJ2-3, with 7 nucleotides matching TRBD2. Germline CDR1 DFQATT, CDR2 SNEGSKA (reference sequence). The CDR3 has 15 residues. V was pared by 8 bases and J by 0 bases, with 11 bases of the junction left unmatched.

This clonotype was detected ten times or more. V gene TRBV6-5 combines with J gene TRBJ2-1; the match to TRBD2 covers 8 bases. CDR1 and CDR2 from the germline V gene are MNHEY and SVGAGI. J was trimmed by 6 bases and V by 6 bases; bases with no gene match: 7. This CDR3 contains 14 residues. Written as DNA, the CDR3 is TGTGCCAGCAGGGCCGGGACTAGTGTCAATGAGCAGTTCTTC. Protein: CASRAGTSVNEQFF.

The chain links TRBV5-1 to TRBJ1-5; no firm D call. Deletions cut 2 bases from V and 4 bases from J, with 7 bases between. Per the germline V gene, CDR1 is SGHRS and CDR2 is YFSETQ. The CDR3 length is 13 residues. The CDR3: CASSFGENQPQHF. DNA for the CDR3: TGCGCCAGCAGCTTTGGGGAGAATCAGCCCCAGCATTTT.

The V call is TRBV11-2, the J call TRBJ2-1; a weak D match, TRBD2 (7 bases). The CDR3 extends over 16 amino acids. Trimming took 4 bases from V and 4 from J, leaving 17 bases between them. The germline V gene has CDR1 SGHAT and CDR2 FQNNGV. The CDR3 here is CASSSRLGGVYNEQFF. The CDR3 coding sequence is TGTGCCAGCAGCTCTCGACTAGGGGGGGTTTACAATGAGCAGTTCTTC.

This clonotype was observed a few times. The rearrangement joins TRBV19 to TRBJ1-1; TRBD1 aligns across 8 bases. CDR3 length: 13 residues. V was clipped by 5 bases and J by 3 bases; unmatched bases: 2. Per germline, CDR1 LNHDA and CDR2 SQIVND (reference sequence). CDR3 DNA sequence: TGTGCCAGTAGTGCGGACAGGGACACTGAAGCTTTCTTT. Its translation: CASSADRDTEAFF.

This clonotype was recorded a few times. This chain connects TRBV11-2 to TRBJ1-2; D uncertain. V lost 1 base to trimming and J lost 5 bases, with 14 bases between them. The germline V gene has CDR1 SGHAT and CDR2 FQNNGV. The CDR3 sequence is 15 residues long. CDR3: CASSLVPGSEYGYTF. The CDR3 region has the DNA TGTGCCAGCAGCTTAGTCCCGGGCTCTGAATATGGCTACACCTTC.